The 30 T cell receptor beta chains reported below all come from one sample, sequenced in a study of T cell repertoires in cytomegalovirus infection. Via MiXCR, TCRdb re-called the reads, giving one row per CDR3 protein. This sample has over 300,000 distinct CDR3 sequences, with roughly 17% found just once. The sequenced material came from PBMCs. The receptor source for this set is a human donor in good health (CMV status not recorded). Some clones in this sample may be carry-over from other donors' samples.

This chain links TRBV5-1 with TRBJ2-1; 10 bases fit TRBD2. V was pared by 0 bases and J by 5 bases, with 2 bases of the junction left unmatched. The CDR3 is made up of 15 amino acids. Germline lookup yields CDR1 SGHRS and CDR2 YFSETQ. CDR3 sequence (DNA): TGCGCCAGCAGCTTGGGAGCGGGGGGGCACAATGAGCAGTTCTTC. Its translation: CASSLGAGGHNEQFF.

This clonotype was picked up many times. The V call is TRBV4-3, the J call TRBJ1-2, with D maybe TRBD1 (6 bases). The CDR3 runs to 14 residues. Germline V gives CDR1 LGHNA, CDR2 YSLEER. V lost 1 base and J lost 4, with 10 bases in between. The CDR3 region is CASSQASQGYGYTF. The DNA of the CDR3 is TGCGCCAGCAGCCAAGCATCACAGGGCTATGGCTACACCTTC.

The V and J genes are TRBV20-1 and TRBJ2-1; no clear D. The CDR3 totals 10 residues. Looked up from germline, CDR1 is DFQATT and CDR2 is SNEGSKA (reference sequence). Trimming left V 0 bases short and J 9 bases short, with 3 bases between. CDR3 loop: CSARDVEQFF. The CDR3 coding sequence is TGCAGTGCTAGAGATGTTGAGCAGTTCTTC.

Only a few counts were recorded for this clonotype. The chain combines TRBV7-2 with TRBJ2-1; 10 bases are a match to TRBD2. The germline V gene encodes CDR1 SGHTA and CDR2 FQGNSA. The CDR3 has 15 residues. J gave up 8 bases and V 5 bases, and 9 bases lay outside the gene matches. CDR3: CASSERGGQYHEQFF. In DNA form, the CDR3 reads TGTGCCAGCAGCGAGCGGGGGGGCCAGTACCATGAGCAGTTCTTC.

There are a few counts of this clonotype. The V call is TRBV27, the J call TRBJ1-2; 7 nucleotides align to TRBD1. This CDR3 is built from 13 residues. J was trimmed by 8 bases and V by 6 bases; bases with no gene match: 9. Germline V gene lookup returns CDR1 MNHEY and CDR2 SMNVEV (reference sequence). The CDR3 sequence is CASSQQGRSGYTF. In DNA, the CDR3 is TGTGCCAGCAGCCAACAGGGGAGGAGCGGCTACACCTTC.

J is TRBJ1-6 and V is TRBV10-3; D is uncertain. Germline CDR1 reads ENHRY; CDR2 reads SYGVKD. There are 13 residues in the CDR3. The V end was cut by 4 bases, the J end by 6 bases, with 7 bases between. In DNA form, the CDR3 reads TGTGCCATCAGTGGAGGGATTAATTCACCCCTCCACTTT. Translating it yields CAISGGINSPLHF.

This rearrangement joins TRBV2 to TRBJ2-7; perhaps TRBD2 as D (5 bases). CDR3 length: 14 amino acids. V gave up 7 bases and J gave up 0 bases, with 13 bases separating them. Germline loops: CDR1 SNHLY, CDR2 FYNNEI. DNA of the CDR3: TGTGCCAGCAACCCCGACGGGATCTCCTACGAGCAGTACTTC. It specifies CASNPDGISYEQYF. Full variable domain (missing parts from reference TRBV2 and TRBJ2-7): EPEVTQTPSHQVTQMGQEVILRCVPISNHLYFYWYRQILGQKVEFLVSFYNNEISEKSEIFDDQFSVERPDGSNFTLKIRSTKLEDSAMYFCASNPDGISYEQYFGPGTRLTVT.

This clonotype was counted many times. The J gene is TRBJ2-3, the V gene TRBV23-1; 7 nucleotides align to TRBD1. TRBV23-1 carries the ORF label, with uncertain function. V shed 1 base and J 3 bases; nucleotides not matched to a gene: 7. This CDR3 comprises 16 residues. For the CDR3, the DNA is TGCGCCAGCAGTCAATTTGACAGGGATATGACAGATACGCAGTATTTT. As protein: CASSQFDRDMTDTQYF.

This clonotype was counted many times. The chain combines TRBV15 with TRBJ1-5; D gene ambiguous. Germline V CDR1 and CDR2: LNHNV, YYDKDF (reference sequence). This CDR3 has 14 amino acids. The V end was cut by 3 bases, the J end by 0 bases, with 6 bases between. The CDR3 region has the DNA TGTGCCACCAGCAGTGTGGATAGCAATCAGCCCCAGCATTTT. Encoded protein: CATSSVDSNQPQHF.

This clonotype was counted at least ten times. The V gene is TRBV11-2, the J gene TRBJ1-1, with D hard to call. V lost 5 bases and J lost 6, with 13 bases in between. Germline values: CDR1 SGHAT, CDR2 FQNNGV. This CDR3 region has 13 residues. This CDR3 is CASSPRAGSEAFF. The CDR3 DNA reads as TGTGCCAGCAGCCCGAGGGCGGGGTCTGAAGCTTTCTTT. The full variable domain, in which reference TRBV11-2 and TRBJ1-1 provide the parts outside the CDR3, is EAGVAQSPRYKIIEKRQSVAFWCNPISGHATLYWYQQILGQGPKLLIQFQNNGVVDDSQLPKDRFSAERLKGVDSTLKIQPAKLEDSAVYLCASSPRAGSEAFFGQGTRLTVV.

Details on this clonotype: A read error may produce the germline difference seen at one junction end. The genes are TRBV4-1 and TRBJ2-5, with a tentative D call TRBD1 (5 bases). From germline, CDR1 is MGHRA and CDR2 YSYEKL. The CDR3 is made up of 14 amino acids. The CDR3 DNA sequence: TGTGCCAGCAGCCGTCCTGGGGCCCAAGAGACCCAGTACTTC. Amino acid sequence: CASSRPGAQETQYF.

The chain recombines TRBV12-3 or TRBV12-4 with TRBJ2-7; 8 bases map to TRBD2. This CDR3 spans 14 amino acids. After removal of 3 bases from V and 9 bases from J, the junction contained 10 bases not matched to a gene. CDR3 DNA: TGTGCCAGCAGTTTCGGACTAGCCGGCTTAGGGCAGTACTTC. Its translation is CASSFGLAGLGQYF.

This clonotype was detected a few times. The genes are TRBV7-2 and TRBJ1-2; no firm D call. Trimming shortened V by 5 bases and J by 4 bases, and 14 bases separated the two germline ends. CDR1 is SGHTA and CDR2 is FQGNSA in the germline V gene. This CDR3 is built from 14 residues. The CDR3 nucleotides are TGTGCCAGCAGCCTCTTCGAGTACGGCTATGGCTACACCTTC. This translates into CASSLFEYGYGYTF.

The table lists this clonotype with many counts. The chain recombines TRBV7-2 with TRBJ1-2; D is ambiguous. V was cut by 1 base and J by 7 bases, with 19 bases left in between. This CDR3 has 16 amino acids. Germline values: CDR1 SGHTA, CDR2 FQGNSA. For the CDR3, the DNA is TGTGCCAGCAGCTTAGGGGCGGGGAGAGCAGCATTTGGCTACACCTTC. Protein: CASSLGAGRAAFGYTF.

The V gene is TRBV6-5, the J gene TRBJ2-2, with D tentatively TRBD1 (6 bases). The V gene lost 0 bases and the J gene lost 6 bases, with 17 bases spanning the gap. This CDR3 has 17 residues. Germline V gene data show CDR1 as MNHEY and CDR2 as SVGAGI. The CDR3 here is CASSYSRDMSLAGELFF. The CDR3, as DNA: TGTGCCAGCAGTTACTCTCGGGACATGTCCCTAGCCGGGGAGCTGTTTTTT.

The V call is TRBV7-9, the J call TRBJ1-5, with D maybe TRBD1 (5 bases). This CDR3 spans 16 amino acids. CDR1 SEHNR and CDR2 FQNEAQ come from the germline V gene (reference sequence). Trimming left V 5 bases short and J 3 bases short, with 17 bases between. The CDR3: CASSPGLAGINQPQHF. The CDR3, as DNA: TGTGCCAGCAGCCCCGGGTTAGCAGGGATCAATCAGCCCCAGCATTTT.

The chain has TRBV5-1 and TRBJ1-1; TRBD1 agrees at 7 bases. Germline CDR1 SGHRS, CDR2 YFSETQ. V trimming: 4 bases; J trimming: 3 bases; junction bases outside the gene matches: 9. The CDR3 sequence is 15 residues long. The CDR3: CASSPQGTWDTEAFF. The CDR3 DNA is TGCGCCAGCAGCCCACAGGGGACATGGGACACTGAAGCTTTCTTT.

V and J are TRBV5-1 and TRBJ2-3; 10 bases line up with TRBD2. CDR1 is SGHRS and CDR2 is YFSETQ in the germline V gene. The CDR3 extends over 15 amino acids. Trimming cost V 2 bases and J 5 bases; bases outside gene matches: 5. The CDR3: CASSFGLADIDTQYF. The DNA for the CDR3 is TGCGCCAGCAGCTTTGGACTAGCGGATATAGATACGCAGTATTTT.

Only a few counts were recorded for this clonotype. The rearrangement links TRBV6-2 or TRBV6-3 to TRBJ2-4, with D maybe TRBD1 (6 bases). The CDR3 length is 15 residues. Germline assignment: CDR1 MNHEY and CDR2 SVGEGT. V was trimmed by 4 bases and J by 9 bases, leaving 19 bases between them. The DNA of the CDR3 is TGTGCCAGCAGTTTCCCCTCCACGACAGGCAGCATTCAGTACTTC. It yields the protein CASSFPSTTGSIQYF.

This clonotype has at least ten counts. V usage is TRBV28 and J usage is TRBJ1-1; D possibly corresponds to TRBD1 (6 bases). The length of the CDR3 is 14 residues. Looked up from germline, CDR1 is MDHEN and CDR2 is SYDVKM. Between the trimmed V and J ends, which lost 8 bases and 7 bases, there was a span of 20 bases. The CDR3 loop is CASRSGGPGLEAFF. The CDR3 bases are TGTGCCAGCCGTTCTGGGGGCCCGGGACTTGAAGCTTTCTTT.

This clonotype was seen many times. CDR3 amino acids: CASNFWGEVGEAFF. The CDR3, as DNA: TGTGCCAGCAACTTTTGGGGGGAAGTAGGTGAAGCTTTCTTT. This rearrangement joins TRBV12-3 or TRBV12-4 to TRBJ1-1; D is perhaps TRBD1 (5 bases). The CDR3 runs to 14 residues. V lost 7 bases and J 7 bases, leaving 19 bases between the germline ends.

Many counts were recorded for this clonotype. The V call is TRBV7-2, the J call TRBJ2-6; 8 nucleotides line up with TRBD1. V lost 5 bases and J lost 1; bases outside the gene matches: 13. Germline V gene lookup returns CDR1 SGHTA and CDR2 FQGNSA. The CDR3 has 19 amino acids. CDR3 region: CASSLGQGRFASGANVLTF. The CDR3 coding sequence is TGTGCCAGCAGCCTCGGACAGGGAAGGTTTGCATCTGGGGCCAACGTCCTGACTTTC.

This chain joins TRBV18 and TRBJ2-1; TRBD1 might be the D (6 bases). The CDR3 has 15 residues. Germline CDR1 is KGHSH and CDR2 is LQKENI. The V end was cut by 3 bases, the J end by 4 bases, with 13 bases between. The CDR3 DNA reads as TGTGCCAGCTCACCGGGACAAGGAGCATACAATGAGCAGTTCTTC. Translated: CASSPGQGAYNEQFF.

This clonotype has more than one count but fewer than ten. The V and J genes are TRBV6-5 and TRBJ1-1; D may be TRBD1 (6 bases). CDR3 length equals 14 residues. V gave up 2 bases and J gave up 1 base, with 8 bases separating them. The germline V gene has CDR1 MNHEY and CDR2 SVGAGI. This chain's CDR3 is CASSYMGQNTEAFF. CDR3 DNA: TGTGCCAGCAGTTACATGGGACAGAACACTGAAGCTTTCTTT.

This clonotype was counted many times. The CDR3: CASSLALERRVAYEQYF. In DNA form, the CDR3 reads TGTGCCAGCAGCTTAGCGCTTGAAAGACGGGTGGCCTACGAGCAGTACTTC. The J gene is TRBJ2-7, the V gene TRBV7-8; D unclear. From germline, CDR1 is SGHVS and CDR2 FQNEAQ. The germline V and J ends were trimmed by 0 bases and 2 bases, with 17 bases remaining between them. There are 17 residues in the CDR3.

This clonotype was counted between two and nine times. DNA of the CDR3: TGTGCCAGCAGCTTCGTGGAGGGTCAGCCCCAGCATTTT. The encoded protein is CASSFVEGQPQHF. The rearrangement links TRBV5-8 to TRBJ1-5; the D is unclear. Germline CDR1 and CDR2: SGHTS and YDEGEE. This CDR3 has 13 amino acids. V gave up 2 bases and J gave up 6 bases, with 9 bases separating them. The full variable domain, its missing parts supplied by reference TRBV5-8 and TRBJ1-5, is EAGVTQSPTHLIKTRGQQATLRCSPISGHTSVYWYQQALGLGLQFLLWYDEGEERNRGNFPPRFSGRQFPNYSSELNVNALELEDSALYLCASSFVEGQPQHFGDGTRLSIL.

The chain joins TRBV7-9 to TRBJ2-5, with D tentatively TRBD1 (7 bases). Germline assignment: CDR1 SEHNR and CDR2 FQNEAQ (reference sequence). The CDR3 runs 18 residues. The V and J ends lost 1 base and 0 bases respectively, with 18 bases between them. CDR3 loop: CASSLVRGTEMYQETQYF. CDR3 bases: TGTGCCAGCAGCTTAGTTCGCGGGACAGAGATGTACCAAGAGACCCAGTACTTC.

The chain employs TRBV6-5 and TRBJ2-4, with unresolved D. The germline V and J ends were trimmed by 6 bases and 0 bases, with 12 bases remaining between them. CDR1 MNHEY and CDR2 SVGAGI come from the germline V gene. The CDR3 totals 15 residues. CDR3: CASRLALGAKNIQYF. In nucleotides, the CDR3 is TGTGCCAGCAGGTTAGCACTCGGAGCCAAAAACATTCAGTACTTC.

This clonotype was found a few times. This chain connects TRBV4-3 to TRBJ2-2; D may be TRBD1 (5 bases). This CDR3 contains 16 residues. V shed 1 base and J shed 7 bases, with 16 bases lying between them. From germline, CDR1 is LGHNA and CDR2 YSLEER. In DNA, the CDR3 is TGCGCCAGCAGCCAAGTGGTCCGAACAGGCCACGGGGAGCTGTTTTTT. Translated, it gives CASSQVVRTGHGELFF.

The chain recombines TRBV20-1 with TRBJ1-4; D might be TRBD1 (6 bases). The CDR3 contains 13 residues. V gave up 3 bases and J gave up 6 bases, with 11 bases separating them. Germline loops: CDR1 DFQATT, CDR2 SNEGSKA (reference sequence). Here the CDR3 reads CSARTGLYEKLFF. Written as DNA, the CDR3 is TGCAGTGCTAGGACAGGCTTATATGAAAAACTGTTTTTT.